The clone carrying this T cell receptor (beta chain) was found many times. Its matching antigen is unknown. This sample was taken from a study of blood T cells in healthy people across ages. Points from the study as a whole: For the donors, CMV status was unknown and possibly confounded expanded clonotype changes.

The germline CDR1 and CDR2 sequences are MNHEY and SMNVEV (reference sequence). With 5 bases clipped from V and 10 bases from J, the junction kept 8 bases outside the gene matches. The CDR3 sequence is 13 residues long. Each sample used at least 6 million PBMCs. The authors ran a second PCR of roughly 6 to 12 cycles using a sample-barcoded 5' primer and a J-beta primer mix. Using its own MiXCR run on the 5' RACE reads, TCRdb lists one record per CDR3 protein. Here the sample spans 1.4 million or so distinct CDR3 sequences, roughly 43% being singletons. The specimen was blood. This chain connects TRBV27 to TRBJ2-1; TRBD2 matches 7 bases. This sequence originates from a woman between 18 and 30 years old in good health. CDR3 region: CASSVWEGREQFF. The CDR3 region has the DNA TGTGCCAGCAGTGTGTGGGAGGGCCGCGAGCAGTTCTTC.